This T cell receptor (beta chain) was sequenced for a study of blood T cell repertoires in COVID-19. Trimming pared 3 bases from V and 4 bases from J, leaving 16 bases between. The length of the CDR3 is 15 residues. Germline lookup yields CDR1 SGDLS and CDR2 YYNGEE. Assay used: immunoSEQ multiplex PCR; TCRdb lists only in-frame clones, some missing. The table shows about 93,000 clones, with 80% occurring only once. Material for sequencing was peripheral blood. V is TRBV9 and J is TRBJ2-5; tentatively, D is TRBD2 (7 bases). The sequence was collected from a human donor in a cohort sampled during active COVID-19. In nucleotides, the CDR3 is TGTGCCAGCAGCGAGTGGGGGGGCGAGGTAGAGACCCAGTACTTC. Translating it yields CASSEWGGEVETQYF.